One and the same sample provided the 10 T cell receptor beta chains below, sequenced in a study of prognosis after radiotherapy for stage I lung cancer. Using two-round multiplex PCR, the authors amplified TCR beta CDR3 from genomic DNA. Round one of PCR was performed, and it used primers specific to each TRBV and TRBJ gene. TCRdb reprocessed the multiplex PCR reads with MiXCR, giving one entry per CDR3 protein. Of 9,500 to 15,000 distinct CDR3 sequences in the sample, roughly 52% were seen once. Sequences were derived from PBMCs, sampled before or after stereotactic body radiation therapy (not recorded which). These receptors came from a donor aged 50 or older with non-small cell lung cancer.

At least ten counts were recorded for this clonotype. The chain recombines TRBV5-8 with TRBJ2-4; D is unresolved. Germline CDR1 and CDR2: SGHTS and YDEGEE. The CDR3 sequence is 15 residues long. The germline V and J ends were trimmed by 0 bases and 5 bases, with 12 bases remaining between them. The CDR3, as DNA: TGTGCCAGCAGCTTGGCCCCGGGTGGCCAAAACATTCAGTACTTC. Translation gives CASSLAPGGQNIQYF.

As regards this clonotype: This likely reflects a read error, since a far larger clone is one base away. V is TRBV7-3 and J is TRBJ2-4; D gene unclear. The DNA end favors TRBJ2-1, so the J call may be wrong. Germline V gene sequence: CDR1 SGHTA, CDR2 FQGTGA. The CDR3 contains 11 residues. For the CDR3, the DNA is TGTGCCAGCAGCCACTGGGGTGACCAGTTCTTC. Protein product: CASSHWGDQFF.

This rearrangement joins TRBV11-2 to TRBJ2-7; D may correspond to TRBD1 or TRBD2 (5 bases each). Trimming left V 3 bases short and J 7 bases short, with 16 bases between. The CDR3 extends over 14 amino acids. CDR1 and CDR2 (germline): SGHAT, FQNNGV. CDR3 in amino acids: CASSLDQGVSEQYF. DNA for the CDR3: TGTGCCAGCAGCTTGGATCAGGGAGTTTCAGAGCAGTACTTC. The full variable domain, its missing parts supplied by reference TRBV11-2 and TRBJ2-7, is EAGVAQSPRYKIIEKRQSVAFWCNPISGHATLYWYQQILGQGPKLLIQFQNNGVVDDSQLPKDRFSAERLKGVDSTLKIQPAKLEDSAVYLCASSLDQGVSEQYFGPGTRLTVT.

This clonotype is judged medium-sized. The chain is built from TRBV19 and TRBJ2-1; D uncertain. CDR1 is LNHDA and CDR2 is SQIVND in the germline V gene (reference sequence). The V and J ends lost 1 base and 12 bases respectively, with 10 bases between them. CDR3 length: 12 residues. CDR3 in amino acids: CASSIGESGQFF. CDR3 in DNA: TGTGCCAGTAGTATAGGGGAAAGTGGGCAGTTCTTC.

The J gene is TRBJ2-2, the V gene TRBV6-4; no reliable D call. Trimming took 3 bases from V and 0 from J, leaving 8 bases between them. Germline V gene lookup returns CDR1 MRHNA and CDR2 SNTAGT. The CDR3 loop spans 15 amino acids. Here the CDR3 reads CASSEVAANTGELFF. CDR3 nucleotide sequence: TGTGCCAGCAGTGAGGTAGCAGCGAACACCGGGGAGCTGTTTTTT.

This rearrangement joins TRBV6-9 to TRBJ2-3, with 7 bases fitting TRBD1. This CDR3 has 15 residues. Germline assignment: CDR1 MNHGY and CDR2 SVAAGI. The trim removed 4 bases at V and 4 bases at J, leaving 8 bases unmatched. CDR3 DNA sequence: TGTGCCAGCAGTTTGGGGGCAGGGGGTTCAGATACGCAGTATTTT. Encoded protein: CASSLGAGGSDTQYF.

V and J are TRBV7-9 and TRBJ1-2, with D unclear. Trimming shortened V by 2 bases and J by 4 bases, and 17 bases separated the two germline ends. Germline assignment: CDR1 SEHNR and CDR2 FQNEAQ (reference sequence). This CDR3 has 16 residues. CDR3 bases: TGTGCCAGCAGCTTAACTGGTCCAGCTGCTACCTATGGCTACACCTTC. Encoded protein: CASSLTGPAATYGYTF.

The V and J genes are TRBV2 and TRBJ1-2; no definite D call. V was shortened by 3 bases and J by 4 bases, with 9 bases between the two germline ends. This CDR3 contains 13 residues. Per the germline V gene, CDR1 is SNHLY and CDR2 is FYNNEI. For the CDR3, the DNA is TGTGCCAGCAGTGACTGCAGGACCTATGGCTACACCTTC. This gives the protein CASSDCRTYGYTF.

This chain joins TRBV20-1 and TRBJ2-5; 7 positions agree with TRBD1. This CDR3 is 15 amino acids long. In germline, CDR1 is DFQATT, CDR2 SNEGSKA (reference sequence). Trimming cost V 6 bases and J 7 bases; bases outside gene matches: 17. The DNA of the CDR3 is TGCAGTGCCCAAGAAAGGACAGGACTCGAGTCGACCCAGTACTTC. This translates into CSAQERTGLESTQYF.

This clonotype is medium-sized by share. The gene calls are TRBV2 and TRBJ2-7; 10 bases are shared with TRBD2. V lost 4 bases, J lost 2 bases, and 5 bases stayed unmatched. This CDR3 region has 15 residues. Germline V gene data show CDR1 as SNHLY and CDR2 as FYNNEI. The CDR3 loop is CASSGLAGEAYEQYF. As DNA, the CDR3 is TGTGCCAGCAGTGGCCTAGCGGGAGAGGCCTACGAGCAGTACTTC.